The sequence of this T cell receptor (beta chain) was determined in a study of control samples from healthy donors and cancer patients. Per germline, CDR1 KGHSH and CDR2 LQKENI. Between the trimmed V and J ends, which lost 4 bases and 2 bases, there was a span of 5 bases. The CDR3 runs to 13 residues. TCRdb's table, derived via immunoSEQ multiplex PCR, lists solely in-frame clones and lacks some. The sample carries approximately 150,000 clones, around nine tenths recorded once. The sample was blood. The receptor comes from a man between 18 and 35 years old in good health. The chain has TRBV18 and TRBJ1-4, with D uncertain. The CDR3 coding sequence is TGTGCCAGCTCACAACGGACTAATGAAAAACTGTTTTTT. It yields the protein CASSQRTNEKLFF.